Included here is one TCR beta chain sequence, with context. This entry belongs to a study of blood T cell repertoires in COVID-19. Study as a whole: Donors in the United States, Italy and Spain gave samples during acute or convalescent COVID-19.

Enrolled through a virtual design, the participants were between roughly 18 and 100 years of age and came from fewer than 30 US areas. Cohorts were determined from participant-reported clinical history. What the recovered Cohort 3 donors had was two negative PCRs, clearance, or symptom resolution. Measured with immunoSEQ multiplex PCR; TCRdb has only the in-frame clones, and not every one. The sample lists about 380,000 clones; around 90% were seen once. This CDR3 has 17 amino acids. CDR1 is LGHNA and CDR2 is YNFKEQ in the germline V gene. Trimming took 0 bases from V and 7 from J; bases not matched to a gene: 7.

This chain links TRBV4-2 with TRBJ2-1, with TRBD1 matching over 12 bases. The source material was PBMCs or T cells enriched from blood (not recorded which). The clonotype originates from a woman younger than 30 who had recovered from COVID-19. The CDR3 loop reads CASSQEGDRGLVNEQFF. The CDR3 nucleotides read TGTGCCAGCAGCCAAGAAGGGGACAGGGGGCTGGTTAATGAGCAGTTCTTC.